A selection of T cell receptor beta chains follows, all from one sample in a study of CD4+ T cells in melanoma. Using immunoSEQ multiplex PCR, the repertoire was profiled, and TCRdb retains in-frame clones only, with some absent. The data hold around 110,000 clones, with 92% observed a single time. The sequenced sample was peripheral blood. These receptors came from a human donor with melanoma. The CDR3 runs from the conserved cysteine through the conserved F or W. A D gene is named only where the DNA matches it firmly. Clone size appears in some rows only: once, few, many, or a class for an expanded clone.

>TRBV28|-|TRBJ2-3|TRBD2
CATWSGLAGSTDTQYF
TGTGCCACCTGGAGCGGACTAGCGGGAAGCACAGATACGCAGTATTTT
>TRBV27|-|TRBJ2-7|-
CASSLTQSYEQYF
TGTGCCAGCAGTTTGACCCAGTCCTACGAGCAGTACTTC
>TRBV30|-|TRBJ2-6|-
CAWRTSGANVLTF
TGTGCCTGGAGAACCTCTGGGGCCAACGTCCTGACTTTC
>TRBV7-6|-|TRBJ2-7|TRBD2
CASSLAPGGSGRVYEQYF
TGTGCCAGCAGCTTAGCGCCGGGGGGGAGCGGGAGGGTGTACGAGCAGTACTTC
>TRBV29-1|-|TRBJ1-1|TRBD1
CSGNPGGQGVGAFF
TGCAGCGGAAATCCGGGGGGACAGGGCGTCGGAGCTTTCTTT
>TRBV4-3|-|TRBJ1-6|-
CASSQDRGAGNSPLHF
TGCGCCAGCAGCCAAGATAGGGGGGCGGGTAATTCACCCCTCCACTTT
>TRBV4-3|-|TRBJ2-2|TRBD2
CASSQEKGLAGDAGELFF
TGCGCCAGCAGCCAAGAGAAAGGACTAGCGGGAGATGCCGGGGAGCTGTTTTTT
>TRBV10-3|-|TRBJ2-4|-
CAISESSSQKNIQYF
TGTGCCATCAGTGAGTCCAGCTCACAGAAAAACATTCAGTACTTC
>TRBV5-8|once|TRBJ1-5|-
CASSPGLSSNQPQHF
TGTGCCAGCAGCCCGGGACTGAGTAGCAATCAGCCCCAGCATTTT
>TRBV28|-|TRBJ1-5|-
CASREDSNQPQHF
TGTGCCAGCAGGGAGGATAGCAATCAGCCCCAGCATTTT
>TRBV6-5|-|TRBJ2-1|-
CASSYSSEVTGQFF
TGTGCCAGCAGTTACTCGTCCGAGGTGACAGGGCAGTTCTTC
>TRBV11-3|once|TRBJ1-6|-
CASSLSGPYNSPLHF
TGTGCCAGCAGCTTATCGGGGCCCTATAATTCACCCCTCCACTTT
>TRBV6-1|-|TRBJ2-2|-
CASSERRNKLNTGELFF
TGTGCCAGCAGTGAACGACGGAACAAGCTGAACACCGGGGAGCTGTTTTTT